The next 30 T cell receptor beta chains were all read from a single sample in a study of T-cell reconstitution after alpha-beta-depleted transplantation in children. The authors prepared the TCRbeta library with unique molecular identifiers. TCRdb itself ran the PCR reads through MiXCR, one entry per CDR3 protein. The sample lists 230,000 or so distinct CDR3 sequences, approximately 12% occurring once. Here the sequenced sample was PBMCs from the stem cell graft donor, taken from the stem cell graft. The receptor source for this set is a human donor who donated a stem cell graft to a child with acute lymphoblastic leukemia.

This clonotype occurred once. V usage is TRBV7-9 and J usage is TRBJ2-7; perhaps TRBD2 as D (6 bases). This CDR3 spans 13 amino acids. Germline lookup yields CDR1 SEHNR and CDR2 FQNEAQ (reference sequence). V lost 5 bases and J lost 5, with 13 bases in between. CDR3: CASSRGTPDEQYF. CDR3 bases: TGTGCCAGCAGCCGCGGGACTCCCGACGAGCAGTACTTC.

Many counts were recorded for this clonotype. The V gene is TRBV5-1, the J gene TRBJ1-2, with D hard to call. This CDR3 has 14 residues. V was pared by 1 base and J by 8 bases, with 15 bases between. Germline loops: CDR1 SGHRS, CDR2 YFSETQ. The CDR3 coding sequence is TGCGCCAGCAGCTTGTCCGGATATGGAGGGGGCTACACCTTC. Translating it yields CASSLSGYGGGYTF.

This clonotype was counted ten times or more. The V call is TRBV6-1, the J call TRBJ2-6, with a weak D call TRBD2 (6 bases). CDR1 MNHNS and CDR2 SASEGT come from the germline V gene. Trimming removed 1 base at V and 0 bases at J, with 16 bases between. This CDR3 is built from 19 residues. The CDR3 sequence: CASSEGGVDEYSGANVLTF. The CDR3 DNA follows: TGTGCCAGCAGTGAAGGGGGGGTGGATGAATACTCTGGGGCCAACGTCCTGACTTTC.

This clonotype has at least ten counts. This chain connects TRBV29-1 to TRBJ2-3; D gene uncertain. V was clipped by 3 bases and J by 0 bases, with 10 bases between them. The CDR3 runs 14 residues. Germline loops: CDR1 SQVTM, CDR2 ANQGSEA. This CDR3 is CSVDLAESTDTQYF. The CDR3 nucleotides are TGCAGCGTTGATTTGGCGGAGAGCACAGATACGCAGTATTTT.

This clonotype was counted at least ten times. V usage is TRBV28 and J usage is TRBJ2-5; weak D call: TRBD1 (5 bases). V was pared by 2 bases and J by 2 bases, with 21 bases between. The length of the CDR3 is 18 residues. Per the germline V gene, CDR1 is MDHEN and CDR2 is SYDVKM. CDR3 sequence: CASSLGPGMIIIQETQYF. The CDR3 DNA follows: TGTGCCAGCAGTTTAGGGCCAGGGATGATCATTATACAAGAGACCCAGTACTTC.

As regards this clonotype: This may be a read error: a much more frequent sequence differs by one nucleotide. The rearrangement uses TRBV27 and TRBJ2-7; D gene uncertain. CDR1 is MNHEY, CDR2 SMNVEV, per germline (reference sequence). CDR3 length: 15 amino acids. The CDR3 loop reads CASTLGFGVSYEQYF. CDR3 DNA: TGTGCCAGCACTTTAGGATTTGGTGTCTCCTACGAGCAGTACTTC.

There are many counts of this clonotype. J is TRBJ1-3 and V is TRBV12-3 or TRBV12-4; maybe TRBD1 (6 bases). This CDR3 is 15 amino acids long. V gave up 8 bases and J gave up 0 bases, with 14 bases separating them. DNA for the CDR3: TGTGCCAGCGACGGGAAACAGGGCTCTGGAAACACCATATATTTT. Translation gives CASDGKQGSGNTIYF.

This clonotype was detected many times. The chain combines TRBV5-1 with TRBJ2-7, with D perhaps being TRBD1 or TRBD2 (6 bases each). There are 14 residues in the CDR3. In germline, CDR1 is SGHRS, CDR2 YFSETQ. The V gene lost 4 bases and the J gene lost 4 bases, with 15 bases spanning the gap. CDR3 residues: CASSTGAVTYEQYF. The CDR3, as DNA: TGCGCCAGCAGCACGGGGGCCGTGACGTACGAGCAGTACTTC.

This clonotype has at least ten counts. This chain uses TRBV18 with TRBJ1-1; the D is unclear. Trimming cost V 0 bases and J 5 bases, with 7 bases left between them. CDR1 and CDR2 (germline): KGHSH, LQKENI. The CDR3 spans 13 residues. CDR3 sequence reads: CASSPPGRTEAFF. In DNA, the CDR3 is TGTGCCAGCTCACCACCGGGGAGGACTGAAGCTTTCTTT.

This clonotype was seen at least ten times. The chain links TRBV20-1 to TRBJ2-7; 7 bases match TRBD2. Per the germline V gene, CDR1 is DFQATT and CDR2 is SNEGSKA (reference sequence). V dropped 3 bases and J dropped 0; count of bases not matched to a gene: 11. The CDR3 has 16 amino acids. The CDR3, as DNA: TGCAGTGCTAGGCCCCCGGGCGGGAGAAACTCCTACGAGCAGTACTTC. Amino acid sequence: CSARPPGGRNSYEQYF.

This clonotype came up many times. The J gene is TRBJ2-1, the V gene TRBV21-1. TRBV21-1 is labeled a pseudogene. The CDR3 loop spans 12 amino acids. The CDR3 spells CASSEVRNEQFF. For the CDR3, the DNA is TGTGCCAGCAGTGAAGTAAGGAATGAGCAGTTCTTC.

V usage is TRBV7-2 and J usage is TRBJ1-2, with TRBD1 as a possible D gene (6 bases). V lost 1 base, J lost 3 bases, and 12 bases lay in between. The CDR3 is made up of 15 amino acids. Germline values: CDR1 SGHTA, CDR2 FQGNSA. In DNA form, the CDR3 reads TGTGCCAGCAGCTTAGAATGGGGGCGCGACTATGGCTACACCTTC. Its translation is CASSLEWGRDYGYTF.

The chain couples TRBV3-1 to TRBJ1-5; the D gene is possibly TRBD1 (5 bases). Germline V gives CDR1 LGHDT, CDR2 YNNKEL (reference sequence). The V end lost 8 bases, the J end lost 0 bases, and 20 bases lay between the germline ends. This CDR3 contains 17 residues. This CDR3 is CASCKGVTSLSNQPQHF. The DNA of the CDR3 is TGTGCCAGCTGCAAAGGGGTGACCTCTCTTAGCAATCAGCCCCAGCATTTT.

This clonotype was found a few times. V usage is TRBV4-3 and J usage is TRBJ2-4; perhaps TRBD1 as D (6 bases). There are 13 residues in the CDR3. Trimming cost V 0 bases and J 15 bases, with 15 bases left between them. Per the germline V gene, CDR1 is LGHNA and CDR2 is YSLEER. This CDR3 reads CASSQDQGQSLYF. The CDR3 nucleotides are TGCGCCAGCAGCCAAGATCAGGGGCAGAGTCTGTACTTC.

In this sample, this clonotype turned up many times. The chain employs TRBV10-2 and TRBJ2-2; a possible D gene is TRBD2 (6 bases). The CDR3 sequence is 14 residues long. CDR1 WSHSY and CDR2 SAAADI come from the germline V gene. V lost 2 bases, J lost 4 bases, and 8 bases lay in between. CDR3 sequence reads: CASSEGLPTGELFF. The CDR3 region has the DNA TGCGCCAGCAGTGAGGGACTACCCACCGGGGAGCTGTTTTTT.

This clonotype was observed a few times. The chain uses TRBV6-6 and TRBJ1-5, with a tentative D call TRBD1 (6 bases). Trimming removed 4 bases from V and 3 bases from J, with 7 bases in between. The CDR3 runs 13 residues. Germline CDR1 MNHNY, CDR2 SVGAGI (reference sequence). CDR3: CASSWTVNQPQHF. The CDR3 DNA reads TGTGCCAGCAGTTGGACAGTCAATCAGCCCCAGCATTTT.

At least ten counts were recorded for this clonotype. V usage is TRBV3-1 and J usage is TRBJ2-2, with TRBD1 identical over 8 bases. The CDR3 consists of 12 residues. CDR1 LGHDT and CDR2 YNNKEL come from the germline V gene (reference sequence). The junction had 3 bases not matched to a gene; V was cut back by 10 bases and J by 5 bases. As DNA, the CDR3 is TGTGCCATCAGACAGGGGACCGGGGAGCTGTTTTTT. Protein: CAIRQGTGELFF.

This clonotype was detected many times. The J gene is TRBJ1-1, the V gene TRBV29-1; TRBD1 matches 8 bases. Germline trimming cut 6 bases from V and 10 bases from J; bases unmatched to any gene: 16. The CDR3 covers 14 residues. Germline lookup yields CDR1 SQVTM and CDR2 ANQGSEA. The CDR3 loop is CSVIDGTGALGAFF. The CDR3 DNA follows: TGCAGCGTAATAGACGGGACAGGTGCACTTGGAGCTTTCTTT.

The chain carries TRBV28 and TRBJ2-7, with D possibly TRBD1 on 7 matching bases. The CDR3 length is 13 residues. Germline CDR1 MDHEN, CDR2 SYDVKM. V was trimmed by 8 bases and J by 4 bases, leaving 15 bases between them. The DNA of the CDR3 is TGTGCCAGCCGGGCAGGGGGGCGATACGAGCAGTACTTC. Protein sequence: CASRAGGRYEQYF.

This clonotype came up a few times. This sequence joins TRBV5-1 and TRBJ2-1; D is ambiguous. The CDR3 totals 15 residues. The V gene's germline CDR1 is SGHRS and CDR2 YFSETQ. V gave up 0 bases and J gave up 2 bases, with 9 bases separating them. CDR3: CASSLATKAYNEQFF. Written as DNA, the CDR3 is TGCGCCAGCAGCTTGGCAACGAAGGCCTACAATGAGCAGTTCTTC.

This clonotype was counted many times. This chain connects TRBV9 to TRBJ2-3; 9 positions match TRBD2. The ends lost 0 bases at V and 2 bases at J; junction bases unmatched: 1. From germline, CDR1 is SGDLS and CDR2 YYNGEE. This CDR3 has 15 amino acids. Here the CDR3 DNA reads TGTGCCAGCAGCGTAGGACTAGCGGTCACAGATACGCAGTATTTT. Translating gives CASSVGLAVTDTQYF.

This clonotype was found many times. V usage is TRBV11-3 and J usage is TRBJ2-3, with D possibly being TRBD2 (5 bases). Germline V gives CDR1 SGHNT, CDR2 YENEEA. This CDR3 is 15 amino acids long. Trimming took 1 base from V and 9 from J, leaving 17 bases between them. In nucleotides, the CDR3 is TGTGCCAGCAGCTTAGGGGATCTCGGGGTCGAAACGCAGTATTTT. Translated: CASSLGDLGVETQYF.

The chain carries TRBV28 and TRBJ2-5; 8 bases fit TRBD1. The CDR3 runs 14 residues. Looked up from germline, CDR1 is MDHEN and CDR2 is SYDVKM. The V and J ends lost 4 bases and 6 bases, in that order; junction bases with no gene match: 7. CDR3 loop: CASSSFTGGKTQYF. The CDR3 bases are TGTGCCAGCAGTTCTTTCACAGGGGGGAAGACCCAGTACTTC.

The rearrangement links TRBV5-1 to TRBJ1-1; TRBD1 matches 7 bases. Trimming cost V 3 bases and J 3 bases; bases outside gene matches: 5. Germline CDR1 SGHRS, CDR2 YFSETQ. The CDR3 has 14 residues. The CDR3 reads CASSSRQGHTEAFF. The DNA for the CDR3 is TGCGCCAGCAGCTCCAGACAGGGCCACACTGAAGCTTTCTTT.

At least ten counts were recorded for this clonotype. J is TRBJ2-3 and V is TRBV7-2; TRBD2 might be the D (5 bases). V lost 1 base and J 2 bases, leaving 10 bases between the germline ends. CDR1 SGHTA and CDR2 FQGNSA come from the germline V gene. The CDR3 runs 15 residues. CDR3 coding DNA: TGTGCCAGCAGCTTAGAAGCGGTCCTCACAGATACGCAGTATTTT. As protein: CASSLEAVLTDTQYF. Full variable domain (missing parts from reference TRBV7-2 and TRBJ2-3): GAGVSQSPSNKVTEKGKDVELRCDPISGHTALYWYRQSLGQGLEFLIYFQGNSAPDKSGLPSDRFSAERTGGSVSTLTIQRTQQEDSAVYLCASSLEAVLTDTQYFGPGTRLTVL.

There are many counts of this clonotype. The rearrangement links TRBV10-3 to TRBJ2-5; D is undetermined. V was pared by 5 bases and J by 5 bases, with 6 bases between. The CDR3 is 11 residues long. Germline CDR1 reads ENHRY; CDR2 reads SYGVKD. The CDR3 coding sequence is TGTGCCATCAGTAGGAAGGAGACCCAGTACTTC. Translated: CAISRKETQYF.

This clonotype came up many times. The V and J genes are TRBV20-1 and TRBJ2-5, with TRBD2 matching 8 bases. The V segment lost 1 base and the J segment 4 bases; nucleotides outside the gene matches: 8. Germline loops: CDR1 DFQATT, CDR2 SNEGSKA (reference sequence). The CDR3 contains 15 residues. The CDR3 DNA sequence: TGCAGTGCTAGAGGAACGCGGGAGGCCCCAGAGACCCAGTACTTC. Residues: CSARGTREAPETQYF.

This clonotype was counted many times. The rearrangement links TRBV5-6 to TRBJ1-1; TRBD1 aligns across 10 bases. Losses at the gene ends were 4 bases for V and 5 bases for J; bases not matched to a gene: 11. CDR1 SGHDT and CDR2 YYEEEE come from the germline V gene. This CDR3 spans 16 amino acids. CDR3: CASSRPGQGRETEAFF. The CDR3 DNA sequence: TGTGCCAGCAGCCGACCGGGACAGGGGCGCGAGACTGAAGCTTTCTTT.

The sample holds a few counts of this clonotype. V and J are TRBV7-9 and TRBJ2-7; TRBD1 matches 8 bases. This CDR3 region has 14 residues. Looked up from germline, CDR1 is SEHNR and CDR2 is FQNEAQ (reference sequence). V gave up 5 bases and J gave up 2 bases; unmatched junction bases: 5. As DNA, the CDR3 is TGTGCCAGCAGCAGGACAGGGAATGCCTACGAGCAGTACTTC. It yields the protein CASSRTGNAYEQYF.

At least ten counts were recorded for this clonotype. The chain combines TRBV7-2 with TRBJ1-1; D is unresolved. The length of the CDR3 is 14 residues. V gave up 1 base and J gave up 1 base, with 7 bases separating them. Germline CDR1 is SGHTA and CDR2 is FQGNSA. DNA of the CDR3: TGTGCCAGCAGCTTAGGGCCAGGGAACACTGAAGCTTTCTTT. It codes for CASSLGPGNTEAFF.